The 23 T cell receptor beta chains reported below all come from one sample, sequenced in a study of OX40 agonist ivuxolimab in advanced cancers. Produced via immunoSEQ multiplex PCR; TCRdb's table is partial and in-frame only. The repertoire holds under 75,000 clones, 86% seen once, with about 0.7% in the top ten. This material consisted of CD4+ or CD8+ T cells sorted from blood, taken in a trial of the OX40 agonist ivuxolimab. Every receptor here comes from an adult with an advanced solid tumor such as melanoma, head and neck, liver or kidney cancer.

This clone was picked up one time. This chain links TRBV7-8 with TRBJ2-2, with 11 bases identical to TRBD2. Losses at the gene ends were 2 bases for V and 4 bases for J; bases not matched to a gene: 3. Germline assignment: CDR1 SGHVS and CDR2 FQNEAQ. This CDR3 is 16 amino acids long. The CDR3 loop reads CASSLHSGRATGELFF. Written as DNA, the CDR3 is TGTGCCAGCAGCTTACATAGCGGGAGGGCCACCGGGGAGCTGTTTTTT.

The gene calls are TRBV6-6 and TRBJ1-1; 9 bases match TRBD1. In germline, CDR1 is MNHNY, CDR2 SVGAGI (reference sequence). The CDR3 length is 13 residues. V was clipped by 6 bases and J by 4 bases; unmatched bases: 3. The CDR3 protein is CASSLDRGTEAFF. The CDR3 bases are TGTGCCAGCAGCCTGGACAGGGGCACTGAAGCTTTCTTT.

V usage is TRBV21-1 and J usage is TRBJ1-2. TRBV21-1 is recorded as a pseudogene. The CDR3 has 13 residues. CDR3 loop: CASSKPGVYGYTF. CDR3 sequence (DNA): TGTGCCAGCAGCAAACCCGGAGTCTATGGCTACACCTTC.

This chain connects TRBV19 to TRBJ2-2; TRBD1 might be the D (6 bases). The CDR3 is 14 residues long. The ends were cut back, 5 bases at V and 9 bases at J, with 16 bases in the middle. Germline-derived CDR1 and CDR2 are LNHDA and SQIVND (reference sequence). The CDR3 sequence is CASSYITGIRELFF. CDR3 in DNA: TGTGCCAGTAGTTACATTACAGGGATCCGGGAGCTGTTTTTT.

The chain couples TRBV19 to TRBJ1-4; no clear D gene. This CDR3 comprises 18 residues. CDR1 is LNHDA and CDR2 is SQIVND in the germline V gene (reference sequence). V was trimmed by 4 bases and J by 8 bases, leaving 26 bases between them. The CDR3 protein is CASSTPTRYRAAGEKLFF. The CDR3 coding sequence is TGTGCCAGTAGTACCCCGACCAGATACAGAGCCGCGGGAGAAAAACTGTTTTTT.

The CDR3 coding sequence is TGTGCCAGCAGCTGGGGGGCGGAGGACACTGAAGCTTTCTTT. Protein sequence: CASSWGAEDTEAFF. The rearrangement links TRBV5-6 to TRBJ1-1; weak D call: TRBD1 (6 bases). Germline V gene sequence: CDR1 SGHDT, CDR2 YYEEEE. The CDR3 runs 14 residues. Trimming shortened V by 3 bases and J by 3 bases, and 12 bases separated the two germline ends.

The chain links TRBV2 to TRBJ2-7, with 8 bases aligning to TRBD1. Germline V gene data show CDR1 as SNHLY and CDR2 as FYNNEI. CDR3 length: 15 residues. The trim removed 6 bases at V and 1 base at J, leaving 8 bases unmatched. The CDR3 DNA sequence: TGTGCCAGCAGGGGGAGAGGACAGGGATCCTACGAGCAGTACTTC. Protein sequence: CASRGRGQGSYEQYF.

The CDR3 DNA follows: TGTGCCAGCAGCTTGGACAGATTAGGACCCCAGTACTTC. Its translation is CASSLDRLGPQYF. V is TRBV7-2 and J is TRBJ2-5; TRBD1 might be the D (6 bases). Germline V gene lookup returns CDR1 SGHTA and CDR2 FQGNSA. This CDR3 contains 13 residues. Between the trimmed V and J ends, which lost 3 bases and 9 bases, there was a span of 14 bases.

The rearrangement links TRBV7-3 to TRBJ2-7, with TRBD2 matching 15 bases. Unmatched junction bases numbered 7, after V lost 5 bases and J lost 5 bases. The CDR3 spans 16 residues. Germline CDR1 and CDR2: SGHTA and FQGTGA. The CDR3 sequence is CASSTGLAGGTNEQYF. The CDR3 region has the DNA TGTGCCAGCAGCACGGGACTAGCGGGGGGCACGAACGAGCAGTACTTC.

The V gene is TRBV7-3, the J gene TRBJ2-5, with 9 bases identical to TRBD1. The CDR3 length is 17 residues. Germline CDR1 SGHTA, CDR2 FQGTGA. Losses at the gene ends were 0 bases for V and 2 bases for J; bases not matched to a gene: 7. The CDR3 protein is CASSLTALTGGQETQYF. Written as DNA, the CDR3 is TGTGCCAGCAGCTTAACCGCCCTGACAGGGGGACAAGAGACCCAGTACTTC. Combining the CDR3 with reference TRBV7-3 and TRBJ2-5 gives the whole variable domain GAGVSQTPSNKVTEKGKYVELRCDPISGHTALYWYRQSLGQGPEFLIYFQGTGAADDSGLPNDRFFAVRPEGSVSTLKIQRTERGDSAVYLCASSLTALTGGQETQYFGPGTRLLVL.

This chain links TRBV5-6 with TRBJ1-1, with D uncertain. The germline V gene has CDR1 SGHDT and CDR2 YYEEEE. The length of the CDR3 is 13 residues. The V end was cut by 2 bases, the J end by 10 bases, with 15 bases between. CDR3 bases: TGTGCCAGCAGCTTTAACACTAAACTTGGAGCTTTCTTT. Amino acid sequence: CASSFNTKLGAFF.

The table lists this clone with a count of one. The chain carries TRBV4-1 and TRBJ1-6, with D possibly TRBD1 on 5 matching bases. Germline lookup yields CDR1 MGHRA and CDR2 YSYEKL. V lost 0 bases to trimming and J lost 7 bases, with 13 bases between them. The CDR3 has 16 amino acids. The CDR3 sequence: CASSQEGGPRNSPLHF. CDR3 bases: TGCGCCAGCAGCCAAGAGGGGGGACCCCGAAATTCACCCCTCCACTTT.

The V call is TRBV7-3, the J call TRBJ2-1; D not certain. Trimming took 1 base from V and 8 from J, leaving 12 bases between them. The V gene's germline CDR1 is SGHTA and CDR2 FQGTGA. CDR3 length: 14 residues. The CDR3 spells CASSLMRGSDEQFF. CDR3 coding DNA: TGTGCCAGCAGCTTAATGCGAGGATCGGATGAGCAGTTCTTC.

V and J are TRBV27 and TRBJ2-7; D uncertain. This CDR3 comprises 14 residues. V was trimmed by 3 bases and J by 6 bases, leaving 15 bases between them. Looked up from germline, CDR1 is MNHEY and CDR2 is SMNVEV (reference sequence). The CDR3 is CASSFGVAVGEQYF. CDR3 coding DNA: TGTGCCAGCAGTTTTGGGGTTGCGGTCGGCGAGCAGTACTTC.

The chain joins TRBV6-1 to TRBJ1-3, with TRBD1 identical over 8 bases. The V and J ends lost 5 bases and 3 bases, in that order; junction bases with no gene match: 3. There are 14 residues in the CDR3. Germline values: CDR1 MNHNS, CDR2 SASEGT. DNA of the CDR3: TGTGCCAGCAGTTCGGACAGGGATGGAAACACCATATATTTT. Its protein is CASSSDRDGNTIYF.

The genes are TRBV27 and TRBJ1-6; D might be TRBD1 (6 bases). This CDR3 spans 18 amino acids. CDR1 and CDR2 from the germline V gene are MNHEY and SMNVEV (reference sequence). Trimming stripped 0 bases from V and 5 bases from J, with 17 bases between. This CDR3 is CASSLSGIDRTNNSPLHF. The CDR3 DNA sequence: TGTGCCAGCAGTTTATCGGGGATTGACAGGACCAATAATTCACCCCTCCACTTT.

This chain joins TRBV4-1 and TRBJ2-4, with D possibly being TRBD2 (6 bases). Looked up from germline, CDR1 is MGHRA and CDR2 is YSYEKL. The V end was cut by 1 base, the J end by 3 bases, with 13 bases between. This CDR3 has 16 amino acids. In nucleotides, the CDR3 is TGCGCCAGCAGCCAAGTAGAGGAGGGTGGCAAAAACATTCAGTACTTC. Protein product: CASSQVEEGGKNIQYF.

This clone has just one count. For the CDR3, the DNA is TGTGCCAGCAGTTACTCGAGGACCCATGGCGGGGAGCTGTTTTTT. Protein: CASSYSRTHGGELFF. This chain links TRBV6-5 with TRBJ2-2; D is uncertain. V was shortened by 0 bases and J by 7 bases, with 12 bases between the two germline ends. CDR3 length equals 15 residues. CDR1 is MNHEY and CDR2 is SVGAGI in the germline V gene.

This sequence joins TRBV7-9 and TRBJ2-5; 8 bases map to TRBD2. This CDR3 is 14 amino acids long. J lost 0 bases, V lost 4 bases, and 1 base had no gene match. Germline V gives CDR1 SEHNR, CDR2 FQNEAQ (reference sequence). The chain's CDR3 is CASSWGLDQETQYF. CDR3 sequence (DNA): TGTGCCAGCAGCTGGGGACTAGACCAAGAGACCCAGTACTTC.

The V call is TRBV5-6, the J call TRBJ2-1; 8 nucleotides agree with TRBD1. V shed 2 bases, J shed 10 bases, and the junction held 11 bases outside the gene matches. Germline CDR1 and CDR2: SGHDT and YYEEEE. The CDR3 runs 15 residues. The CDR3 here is CASSFRRQGKREQFF. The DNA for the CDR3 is TGTGCCAGCAGCTTCCGGCGACAGGGGAAACGAGAGCAGTTCTTC.

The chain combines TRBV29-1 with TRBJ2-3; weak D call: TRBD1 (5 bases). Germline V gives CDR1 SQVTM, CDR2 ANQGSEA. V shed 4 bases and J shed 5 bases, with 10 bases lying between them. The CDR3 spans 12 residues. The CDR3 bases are TGCAGCGTTGTGGGGCTGGAAGATACGCAGTATTTT. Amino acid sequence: CSVVGLEDTQYF.

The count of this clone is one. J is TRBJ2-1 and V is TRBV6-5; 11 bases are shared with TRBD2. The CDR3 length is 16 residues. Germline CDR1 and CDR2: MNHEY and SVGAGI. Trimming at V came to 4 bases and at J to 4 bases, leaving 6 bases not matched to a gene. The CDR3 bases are TGTGCCAGCAGTTCGCCGGGGACTAGCGGATACAATGAGCAGTTCTTC. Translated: CASSSPGTSGYNEQFF.

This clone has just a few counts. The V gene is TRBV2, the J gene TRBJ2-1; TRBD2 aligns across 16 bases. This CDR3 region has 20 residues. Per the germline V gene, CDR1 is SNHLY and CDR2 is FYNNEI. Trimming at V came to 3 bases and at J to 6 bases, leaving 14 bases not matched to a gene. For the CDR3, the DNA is TGTGCCAGCAGTGAGTGGGGACTAGCGGGGGGGCCGAATCCCCTCAATGAGCAGTTCTTC. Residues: CASSEWGLAGGPNPLNEQFF.